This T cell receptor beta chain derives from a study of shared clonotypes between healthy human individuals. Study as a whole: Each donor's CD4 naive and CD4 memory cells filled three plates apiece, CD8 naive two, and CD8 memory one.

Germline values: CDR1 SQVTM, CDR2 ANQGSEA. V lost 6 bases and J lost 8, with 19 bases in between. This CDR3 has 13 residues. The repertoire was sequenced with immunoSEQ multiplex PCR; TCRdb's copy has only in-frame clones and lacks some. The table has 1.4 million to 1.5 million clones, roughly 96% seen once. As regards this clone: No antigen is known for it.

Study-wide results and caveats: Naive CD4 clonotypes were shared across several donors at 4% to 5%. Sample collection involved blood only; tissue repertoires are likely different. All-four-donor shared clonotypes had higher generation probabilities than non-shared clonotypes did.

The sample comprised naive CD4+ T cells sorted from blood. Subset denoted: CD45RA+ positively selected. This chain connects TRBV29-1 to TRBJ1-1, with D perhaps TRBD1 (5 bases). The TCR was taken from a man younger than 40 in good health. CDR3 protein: CSVERRLGAEAFF. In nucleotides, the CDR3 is TGCAGCGTAGAACGTCGATTAGGGGCCGAAGCTTTCTTT.